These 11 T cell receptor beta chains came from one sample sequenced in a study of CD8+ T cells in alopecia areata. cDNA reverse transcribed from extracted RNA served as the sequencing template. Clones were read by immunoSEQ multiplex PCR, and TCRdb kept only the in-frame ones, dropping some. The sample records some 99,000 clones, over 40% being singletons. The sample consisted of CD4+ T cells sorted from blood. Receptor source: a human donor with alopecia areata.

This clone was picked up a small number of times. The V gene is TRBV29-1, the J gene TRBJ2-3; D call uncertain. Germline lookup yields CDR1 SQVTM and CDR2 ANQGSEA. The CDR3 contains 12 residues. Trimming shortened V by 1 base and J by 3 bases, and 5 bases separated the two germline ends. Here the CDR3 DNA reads TGCAGCGTTGAAGCCTCAACAGATACGCAGTATTTT. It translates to CSVEASTDTQYF.

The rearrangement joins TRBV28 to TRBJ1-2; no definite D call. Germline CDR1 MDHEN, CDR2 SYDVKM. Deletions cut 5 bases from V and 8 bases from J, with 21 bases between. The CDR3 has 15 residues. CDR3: CASSPHIAATDGYTF. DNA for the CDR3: TGTGCCAGCAGTCCCCATATCGCAGCGACGGACGGCTACACCTTC.

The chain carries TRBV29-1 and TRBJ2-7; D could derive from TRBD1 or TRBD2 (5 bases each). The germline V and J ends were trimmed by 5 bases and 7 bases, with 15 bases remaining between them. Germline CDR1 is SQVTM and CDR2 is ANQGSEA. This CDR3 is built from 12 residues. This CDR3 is CSVRGVGGEQYF. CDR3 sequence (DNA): TGCAGCGTTCGGGGTGTTGGGGGAGAGCAGTACTTC.

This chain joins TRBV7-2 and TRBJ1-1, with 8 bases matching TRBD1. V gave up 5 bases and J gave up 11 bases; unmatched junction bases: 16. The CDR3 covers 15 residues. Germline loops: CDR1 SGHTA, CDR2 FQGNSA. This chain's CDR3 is CASSGGTGSRRGAFF. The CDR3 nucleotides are TGTGCCAGCAGCGGCGGGACAGGCTCCCGACGCGGGGCTTTCTTT.

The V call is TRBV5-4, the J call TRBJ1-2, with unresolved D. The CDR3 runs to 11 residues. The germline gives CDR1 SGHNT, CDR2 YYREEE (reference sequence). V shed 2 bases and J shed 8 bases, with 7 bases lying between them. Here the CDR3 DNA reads TGTGCCAGCAGCTTCGAGGGCGGCTACACCTTC. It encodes CASSFEGGYTF.

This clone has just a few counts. CDR3 DNA sequence: TGTGCCTGGGTTGCTCCACGGGACGGAAACTATGGCTACACCTTC. It is translated as CAWVAPRDGNYGYTF. V gene TRBV30 combines with J gene TRBJ1-2, with a weak D call TRBD1 (5 bases). The CDR3 is made up of 15 amino acids. V dropped 5 bases and J dropped 2 bases, with 18 bases sitting between them. Germline V lookup: CDR1 GTSNPN, CDR2 SVGIG (reference sequence). Full variable domain (remainder filled in from reference TRBV30 and TRBJ1-2): SQTIHQWPATLVQPVGSPLSLECTVEGTSNPNLYWYRQAAGRGLQLLFYSVGIGQISSEVPQNLSASRPQDRQFILSSKKLLLSDSGFYLCAWVAPRDGNYGYTFGSGTRLTVV.

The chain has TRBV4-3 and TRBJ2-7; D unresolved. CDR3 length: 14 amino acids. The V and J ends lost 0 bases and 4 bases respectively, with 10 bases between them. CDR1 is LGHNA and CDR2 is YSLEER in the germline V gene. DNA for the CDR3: TGCGCCAGCAGCCAAGAACGACACGTGTACGAGCAGTACTTC. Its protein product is CASSQERHVYEQYF.

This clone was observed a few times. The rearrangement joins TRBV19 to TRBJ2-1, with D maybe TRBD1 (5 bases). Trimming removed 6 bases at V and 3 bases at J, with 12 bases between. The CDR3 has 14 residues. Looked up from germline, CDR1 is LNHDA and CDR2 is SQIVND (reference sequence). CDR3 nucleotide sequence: TGTGCCAGTAGACAAGGGGTTGGCTACAATGAGCAGTTCTTC. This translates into CASRQGVGYNEQFF.

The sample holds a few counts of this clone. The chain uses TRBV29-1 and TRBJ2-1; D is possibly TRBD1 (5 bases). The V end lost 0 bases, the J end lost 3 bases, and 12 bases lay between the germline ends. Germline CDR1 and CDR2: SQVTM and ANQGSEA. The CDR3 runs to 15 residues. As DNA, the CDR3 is TGCAGCGTTGAAGATAGGGGTCAGAGCTACAATGAGCAGTTCTTC. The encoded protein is CSVEDRGQSYNEQFF.

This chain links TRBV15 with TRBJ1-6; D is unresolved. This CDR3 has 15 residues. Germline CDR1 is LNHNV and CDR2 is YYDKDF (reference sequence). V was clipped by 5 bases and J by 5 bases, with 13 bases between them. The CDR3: CATSFRGEHNSPLHF. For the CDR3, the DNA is TGTGCCACCAGCTTCCGGGGAGAACATAATTCACCCCTCCACTTT.

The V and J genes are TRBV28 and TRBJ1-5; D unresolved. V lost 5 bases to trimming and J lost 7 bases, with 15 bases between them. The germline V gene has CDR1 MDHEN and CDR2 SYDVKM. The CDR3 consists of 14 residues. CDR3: CASSPALGRQPQHF. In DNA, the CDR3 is TGTGCCAGCAGTCCCGCCCTCGGAAGGCAGCCCCAGCATTTT.